The T cell receptor (beta chain) under discussion was sequenced for a study of vaccination and CD4 T cells after COVID-19 (dated by TCRdb to the early 2020s). Turning to the overall study: Convalescent patients had a positive SARS-CoV-2 result on nasal swab PCR, and of these patients, about ten had mild disease and one had severe disease. The convalescent cohort comprised six males and four females, including two Hispanic individuals, seven Caucasians, two Asians and one multiracial person. Control cultures used a CEFX viral epitope pool as positive control, an HIV-1 Nef peptide pool as negative control, or no peptide. Post-vaccine blood samples were obtained a median of about 72 days after the second vaccine dose, with a range of 14 to 241 days. In over 8 COVID-19 convalescent patients and a few infection-naive healthy vaccine recipients, the spike-specific CD4+ TCR repertoire before mRNA vaccination was compared with the repertoire after mRNA vaccination. Post-COVID blood samples were collected from convalescent patients a median of roughly 100 days after diagnosis, with a range of about 30 to 161 days. Culture stimuli were overlapping spike peptide pools from SARS-CoV-2 and from the common cold coronaviruses HCoV-NL63, HCoV-OC43 and HCoV-229E. Participants received two doses of either the Pfizer-BioNTech BNT162b2 vaccine (n=8) or the Moderna mRNA-1273 vaccine (n=2).

The treatment or condition label corresponds to: roughly 10-day PBMC culture with coronavirus spike peptide pools or control peptides (ViraFEST assay). To expand antigen-specific T cells with peptide pools and then pick out the expanded clonotypes through TCR sequencing, the study relied on the ViraFEST assay. Positive SARS-CoV-2 PCR tests in the convalescent patients dated from March to December 2020, before Alpha, Beta and Delta variants emerged in the United States. Each well held 2 million or so PBMCs cultured in IMDM containing around 5.1% human AB serum and approximately 9.1 IU/ml IL-2, with about 10 ug/ml peptide pools added. On days 3 and 7, half of the culture medium was replaced with fresh IL-2-containing medium. After 10 days of culture, CD4+ T cells were isolated by negative selection with the EasySep CD4+ T cell isolation kit. PBMCs were separated from whole blood using Ficoll-Paque Plus gradient centrifugation and then either used fresh or cryopreserved at -140C. Culture conditions were generally each tested in triplicate wells.

The germline V gene (reference sequence) supplies CDR1 LNHDA and CDR2 SQIVND. The CDR3 holds 15 amino acids from the cysteine to the phenylalanine. Only the CDR3 portion is preserved as DNA: 45 bases, with reading frame beginning at the first base. Relative to germline, V is missing 5 bases and J is missing 8 bases, with 11 bases of the junction outside any gene match. Results and caveats for the whole study, not just this receptor: Nearly all vaccine-specific clones in convalescent patients (304 of 307) were mono-reactive for SARS-CoV-2 spike rather than cross-reactive with common cold coronaviruses. An increase in the median number of SARS-CoV-2-reactive clonotypes from 21 after infection to some 38 after vaccination was observed, but the change was not found to be significant. Among convalescent patients, a median around 86% of the SARS-CoV-2-reactive clones seen after vaccination appeared only after vaccination, which suggests priming specific to the vaccine. Relatively few convalescent patients were included in the study, and early timepoints after natural infection were not analyzed.

Libraries were made using PCR. DNA from cultured CD4+ T cells was subjected to TCR sequencing with the Oncomine TCR Beta short-read assay at the Johns Hopkins FTIC core. The QIAamp micro DNA kit was used to extract genomic DNA from the cultured CD4+ T cells. The Oncomine TCR Beta libraries from cultured CD4+ T cells were pooled using unique dual indexes and then sequenced on an Illumina iSeq 100. The study's own analysis went as follows. Non-productive sequences were removed, and CDR3s that did not start with C, did not end with F or W, or were shorter than 7 amino acids were discarded. Antigen-specific clonotypes were identified with the MANAFEST web application by comparing peptide-stimulated wells with reference and other culture wells. An FDR below 0.05, an odds ratio above 5, and a productive frequency above 0.1% in at least two of three replicate wells were required for clones to be considered positive. Clonotypes that were significantly expanded in both SARS-CoV-2 spike wells and at least one common cold coronavirus spike condition were defined as cross-reactive. CDR3 homology was assessed with Levenshtein distances (stringdist) and unrooted phylogenetic trees (ape) in R version 3.6.1. TCRdb ran its own pipeline on the public reads, namely fastp trimming at Q25 and MiXCR clone calling, and kept in-frame beta chains. Under each unique CDR3 protein, matching rows form one entry showing the most common genes and DNA. None of the V and J calls come from the authors' own analysis; TCRdb made them. Within this sample are 7,500 to 10,000 distinct CDR3 sequences, with roughly 26% of them counted one time only. Roughly 13% of the sample lies in the top ten.

This clonotype has only a few counts. Its recognized antigen is unknown. No base quality values were provided; no much bigger clone lies one nucleotide off. The clonotype was recovered from a human donor who had recovered from COVID-19. The rearrangement joined TRBV19 to TRBJ2-3, and 9 junctional nucleotides match TRBD2. This specimen was CD4+ T cells from blood, cultured in vitro, taken after SARS-CoV-2 vaccination. The bases read TGTGCCAGTAGTCCAGGTAGCGGGAGCGGGGCTACGCAGTATTTT. It translates to CASSPGSGSGATQYF.